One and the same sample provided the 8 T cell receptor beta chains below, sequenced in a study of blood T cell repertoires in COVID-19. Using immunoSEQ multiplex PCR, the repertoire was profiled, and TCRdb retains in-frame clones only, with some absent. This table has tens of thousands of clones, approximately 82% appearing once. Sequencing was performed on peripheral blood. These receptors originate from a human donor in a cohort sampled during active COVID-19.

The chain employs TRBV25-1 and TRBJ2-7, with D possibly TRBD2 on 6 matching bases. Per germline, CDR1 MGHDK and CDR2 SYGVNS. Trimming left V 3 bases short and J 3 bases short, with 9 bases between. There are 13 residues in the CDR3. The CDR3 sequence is CASSEQGLYEQYF. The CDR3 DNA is TGTGCCAGCAGTGAGCAGGGACTCTACGAGCAGTACTTC.

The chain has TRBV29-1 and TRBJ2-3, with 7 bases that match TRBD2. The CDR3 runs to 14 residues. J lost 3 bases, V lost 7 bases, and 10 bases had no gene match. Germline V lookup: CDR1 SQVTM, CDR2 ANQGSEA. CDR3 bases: TGCAGCGGCAACGTTCGAGCGGGGACAGATACGCAGTATTTT. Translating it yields CSGNVRAGTDTQYF.

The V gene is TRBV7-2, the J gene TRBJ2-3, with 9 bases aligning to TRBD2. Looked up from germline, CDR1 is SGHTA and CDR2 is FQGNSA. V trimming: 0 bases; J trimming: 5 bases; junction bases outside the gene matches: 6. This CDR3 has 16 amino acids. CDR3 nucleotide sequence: TGTGCCAGCAGCTTAGCGGCGGCGGGGGGGGGAGATACGCAGTATTTT. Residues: CASSLAAAGGGDTQYF.

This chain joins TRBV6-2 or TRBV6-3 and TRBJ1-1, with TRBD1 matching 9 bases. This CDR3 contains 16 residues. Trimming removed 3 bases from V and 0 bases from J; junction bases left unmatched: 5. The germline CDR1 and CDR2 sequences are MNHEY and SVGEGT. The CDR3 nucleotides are TGTGCCAGCAGTTATTCTACAGGGGGCATGAACACTGAAGCTTTCTTT. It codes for CASSYSTGGMNTEAFF.

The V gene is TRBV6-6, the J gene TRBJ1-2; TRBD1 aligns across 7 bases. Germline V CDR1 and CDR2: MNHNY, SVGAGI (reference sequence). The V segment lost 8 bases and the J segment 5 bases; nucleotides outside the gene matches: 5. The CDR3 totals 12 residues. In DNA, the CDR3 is TGTGCCAGCGAAGGGGGCGCGTATGGCTACACCTTC. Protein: CASEGGAYGYTF.

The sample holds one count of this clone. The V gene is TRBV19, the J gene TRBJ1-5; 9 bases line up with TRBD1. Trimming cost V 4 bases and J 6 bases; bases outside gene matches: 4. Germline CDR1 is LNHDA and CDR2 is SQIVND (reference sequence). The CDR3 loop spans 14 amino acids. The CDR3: CASSNTGGGQPQHF. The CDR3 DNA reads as TGTGCCAGTAGTAATACAGGGGGCGGTCAGCCCCAGCATTTT.

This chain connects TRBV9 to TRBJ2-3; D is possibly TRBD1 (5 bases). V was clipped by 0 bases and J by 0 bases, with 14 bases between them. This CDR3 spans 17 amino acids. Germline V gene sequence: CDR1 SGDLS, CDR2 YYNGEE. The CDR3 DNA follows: TGTGCCAGCAGCGTAGGGGGCAGGGTATACAGCACAGATACGCAGTATTTT. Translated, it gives CASSVGGRVYSTDTQYF.

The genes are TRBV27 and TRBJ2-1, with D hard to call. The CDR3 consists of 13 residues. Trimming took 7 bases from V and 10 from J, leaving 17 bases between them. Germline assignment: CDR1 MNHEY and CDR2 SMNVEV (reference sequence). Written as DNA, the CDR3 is TGTGCCAGCACCTCCCTCAGGTCCGTGGAGCAGTTCTTC. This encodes CASTSLRSVEQFF.